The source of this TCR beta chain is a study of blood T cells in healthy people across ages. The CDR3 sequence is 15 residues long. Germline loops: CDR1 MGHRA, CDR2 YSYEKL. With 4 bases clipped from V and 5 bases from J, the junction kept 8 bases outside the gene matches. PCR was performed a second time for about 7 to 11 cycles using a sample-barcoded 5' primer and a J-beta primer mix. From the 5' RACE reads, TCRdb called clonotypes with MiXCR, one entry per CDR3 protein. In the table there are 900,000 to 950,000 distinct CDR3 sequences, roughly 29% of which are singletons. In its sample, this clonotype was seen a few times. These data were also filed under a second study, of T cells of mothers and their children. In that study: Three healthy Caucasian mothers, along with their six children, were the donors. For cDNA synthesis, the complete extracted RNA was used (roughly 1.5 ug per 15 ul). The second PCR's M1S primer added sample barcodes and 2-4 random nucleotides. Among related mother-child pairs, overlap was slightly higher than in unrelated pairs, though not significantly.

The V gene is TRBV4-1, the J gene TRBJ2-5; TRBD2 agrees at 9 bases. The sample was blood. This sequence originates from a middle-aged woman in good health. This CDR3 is CASSPGGGAEETQYF. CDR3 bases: TGCGCCAGCAGCCCGGGCGGGGGGGCGGAGGAGACCCAGTACTTC.